This T cell receptor beta chain was profiled in a study of T cells in Graves' hyperthyroidism and ophthalmopathy. Germline V CDR1 and CDR2: MNHEY, SMNVEV (reference sequence). V lost 6 bases to trimming and J lost 0 bases, with 12 bases between them. The CDR3 covers 15 residues. Amplification targeted TCR beta CDR3 regions from RNA transcripts. A first-round RT-PCR of the TCR CDR3 used the HTBI primer set. In TCRdb, the multiplex PCR reads were re-called with MiXCR into one record per CDR3 protein. The table shows about 600,000 distinct CDR3 sequences, with approximately 15% occurring only once. This clonotype was seen many times.

The rearrangement joins TRBV27 to TRBJ2-1, with D unclear. Sequencing was carried out using blood. The TCR sequence derives from a woman aged 40-49 years with Graves' ophthalmopathy. The CDR3 sequence is CASSLDRRSYNEQFF. The CDR3 nucleotides are TGTGCCAGCAGCCTGGACCGTCGCTCCTACAATGAGCAGTTCTTC.